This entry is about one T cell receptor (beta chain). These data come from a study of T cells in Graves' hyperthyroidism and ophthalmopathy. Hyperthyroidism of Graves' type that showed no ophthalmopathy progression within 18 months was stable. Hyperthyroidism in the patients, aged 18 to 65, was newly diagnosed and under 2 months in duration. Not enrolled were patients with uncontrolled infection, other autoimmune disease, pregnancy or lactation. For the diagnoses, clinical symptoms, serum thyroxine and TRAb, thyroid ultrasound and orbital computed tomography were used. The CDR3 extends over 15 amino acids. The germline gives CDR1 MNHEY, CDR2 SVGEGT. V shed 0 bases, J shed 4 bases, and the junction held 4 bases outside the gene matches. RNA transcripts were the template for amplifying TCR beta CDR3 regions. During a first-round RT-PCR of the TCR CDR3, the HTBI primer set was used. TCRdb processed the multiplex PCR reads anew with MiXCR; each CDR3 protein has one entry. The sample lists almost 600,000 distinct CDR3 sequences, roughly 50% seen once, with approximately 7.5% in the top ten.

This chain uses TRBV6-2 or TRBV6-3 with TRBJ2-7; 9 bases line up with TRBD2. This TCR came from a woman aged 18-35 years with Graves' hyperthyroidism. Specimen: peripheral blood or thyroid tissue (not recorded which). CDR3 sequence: CASSYSRLAEYEQYF. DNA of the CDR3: TGTGCCAGCAGTTACTCAAGACTAGCGGAATACGAGCAGTACTTC.